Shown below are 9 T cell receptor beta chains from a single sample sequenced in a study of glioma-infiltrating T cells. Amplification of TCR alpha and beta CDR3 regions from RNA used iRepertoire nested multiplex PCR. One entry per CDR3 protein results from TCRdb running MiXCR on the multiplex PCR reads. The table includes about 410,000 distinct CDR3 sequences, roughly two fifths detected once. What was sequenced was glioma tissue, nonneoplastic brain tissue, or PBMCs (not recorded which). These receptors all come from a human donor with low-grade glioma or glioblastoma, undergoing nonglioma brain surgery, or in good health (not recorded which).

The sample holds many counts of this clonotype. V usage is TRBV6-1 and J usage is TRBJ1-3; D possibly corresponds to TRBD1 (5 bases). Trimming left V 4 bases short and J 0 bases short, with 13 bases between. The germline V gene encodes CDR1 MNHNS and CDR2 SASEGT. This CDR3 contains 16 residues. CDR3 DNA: TGTGCCAGCAGTGTCCGGGACGCCGGCTCTGGAAACACCATATATTTT. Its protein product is CASSVRDAGSGNTIYF.

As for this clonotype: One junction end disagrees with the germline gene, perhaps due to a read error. The CDR3 spells CACSQEGPREQYF. In DNA, the CDR3 is TGCGCCTGCAGCCAAGAGGGACCTCGGGAGCAGTACTTC. The rearrangement joins TRBV4-1 to TRBJ2-7; D tentatively reads TRBD1 or TRBD2 (5 bases each). CDR3 length equals 13 residues. Germline lookup yields CDR1 MGHRA and CDR2 YSYEKL.

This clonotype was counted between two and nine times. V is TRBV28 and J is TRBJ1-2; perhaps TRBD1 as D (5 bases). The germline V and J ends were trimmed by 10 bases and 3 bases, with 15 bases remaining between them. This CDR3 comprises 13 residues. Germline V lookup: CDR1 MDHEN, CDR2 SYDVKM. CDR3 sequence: CANRDRIDYGYTF. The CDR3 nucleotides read TGTGCCAACCGGGACCGAATTGACTATGGCTACACCTTC.

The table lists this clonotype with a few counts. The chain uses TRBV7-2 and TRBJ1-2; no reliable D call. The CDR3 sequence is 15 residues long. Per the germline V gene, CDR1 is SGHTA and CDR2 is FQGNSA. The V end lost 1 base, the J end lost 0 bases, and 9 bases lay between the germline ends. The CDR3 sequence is CASSLGSTANYGYTF. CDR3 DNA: TGTGCCAGCAGCTTAGGGAGCACAGCTAACTATGGCTACACCTTC.

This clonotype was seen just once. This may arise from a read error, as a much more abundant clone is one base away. The chain's CDR3 is CARGPGRLNSPLHF. The CDR3 DNA sequence: TGTGCCCGCGGGCCGGGACGGTTAAATTCACCCCTCCACTTT. This sequence joins TRBV27 and TRBJ1-6; tentatively, D is TRBD1 (5 bases). Germline V gene sequence: CDR1 MNHEY, CDR2 SMNVEV (reference sequence). The length of the CDR3 is 14 residues. The V end was cut by 11 bases, the J end by 7 bases, with 18 bases between.

CDR3 region: CASSLDTDISTDTQYF. The CDR3 nucleotides are TGTGCCAGCAGCTTAGACACCGACATTAGCACAGATACGCAGTATTTT. The rearrangement joins TRBV11-2 to TRBJ2-3; D is unclear. The CDR3 is 16 residues long. Germline V gives CDR1 SGHAT, CDR2 FQNNGV. The ends were cut back, 0 bases at V and 0 bases at J, with 10 bases in the middle.

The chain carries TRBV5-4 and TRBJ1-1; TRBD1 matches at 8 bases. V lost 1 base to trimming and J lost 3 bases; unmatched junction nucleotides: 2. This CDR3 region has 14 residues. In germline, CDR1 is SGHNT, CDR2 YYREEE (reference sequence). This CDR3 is CASSLQGADTEAFF. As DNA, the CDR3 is TGTGCCAGCAGCTTGCAGGGGGCGGACACTGAAGCTTTCTTT.

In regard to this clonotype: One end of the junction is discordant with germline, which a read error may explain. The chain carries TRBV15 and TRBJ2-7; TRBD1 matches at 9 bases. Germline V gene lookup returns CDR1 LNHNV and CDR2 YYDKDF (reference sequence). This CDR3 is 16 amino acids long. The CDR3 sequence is CATGRGGQGAFYEQYF. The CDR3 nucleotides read TGTGCCACCGGCAGAGGGGGACAGGGAGCCTTCTACGAGCAGTACTTC.

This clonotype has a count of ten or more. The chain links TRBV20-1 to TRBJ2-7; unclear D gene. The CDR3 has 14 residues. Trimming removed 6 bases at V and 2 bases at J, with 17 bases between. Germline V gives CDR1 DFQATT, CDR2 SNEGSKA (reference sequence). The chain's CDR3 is CSAFARDGAYEQYF. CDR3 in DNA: TGCAGTGCCTTTGCTAGAGACGGCGCCTACGAGCAGTACTTC.